The text below deals with one TCR beta chain. The data were taken from a study of T cell changes during pregnancy in multiple sclerosis. Measured with immunoSEQ multiplex PCR; TCRdb has only the in-frame clones, and not every one. This sample has about 20,000 clones, with roughly 90% found just once. From germline, CDR1 is SQVTM and CDR2 ANQGSEA. With V trimmed by 0 bases and J by 8 bases, 6 bases remained unmatched. The CDR3 is 14 amino acids. The receptor comes from a female donor in good health, enrolled as a control in a pregnancy study. The gene calls are TRBV29-1 and TRBJ2-1, with TRBD2 identical over 8 bases. The specimen comprised CD8+ T cells from peripheral blood mononuclear cells, sampled in the second trimester of pregnancy. The CDR3 DNA is TGCAGCGTTGAAGATCGGAGCGGGAGTTATGAGCAGTTCTTC. Amino acid sequence: CSVEDRSGSYEQFF.